This passage covers 10 T cell receptor beta chains from one sample sequenced in a study of cytomegalovirus exposure and HLA in healthy donors. PCR employed 60 Vbeta and 13 Jbeta primers. Produced via immunoSEQ multiplex PCR; TCRdb's table is partial and in-frame only. The sample shows approximately 140,000 clones, over 70% of them seen only once. Sequenced sample: PBMCs. The source of these receptors is a woman aged 40 to 50 in good health and CMV-seronegative.

This chain uses TRBV19 with TRBJ1-2; D may be TRBD1 (5 bases). The germline V and J ends were trimmed by 3 bases and 7 bases, with 12 bases remaining between them. The CDR3 contains 13 residues. The germline gives CDR1 LNHDA, CDR2 SQIVND (reference sequence). The chain's CDR3 is CASSISQEGGYTF. The DNA for the CDR3 is TGTGCCAGTAGTATTTCACAGGAAGGTGGCTACACCTTC.

The rearrangement uses TRBV7-9 and TRBJ2-1; D possibly corresponds to TRBD2 (5 bases). The germline V and J ends were trimmed by 3 bases and 4 bases, with 13 bases remaining between them. This CDR3 is built from 15 residues. The germline V gene has CDR1 SEHNR and CDR2 FQNEAQ (reference sequence). CDR3 DNA sequence: TGTGCCAGCAGCTTGCTTCGCGGGTCTTACAATGAGCAGTTCTTC. Its translation is CASSLLRGSYNEQFF.

This chain connects TRBV27 to TRBJ2-3; 10 positions agree with TRBD1. Trimming cost V 6 bases and J 2 bases; bases outside gene matches: 5. Per the germline V gene, CDR1 is MNHEY and CDR2 is SMNVEV (reference sequence). The CDR3 totals 15 residues. CDR3 in DNA: TGTGCCAGCAGCCTCGGGACAGGGGCCACAGATACGCAGTATTTT. Protein product: CASSLGTGATDTQYF.

On this clone: One end of the junction does not line up with germline, which may come from a read error. This sequence joins TRBV6-1 and TRBJ2-6; tentative D call: TRBD1 (5 bases). CDR3 length: 14 residues. Per germline, CDR1 MNHNS and CDR2 SASEGT. The CDR3 is CASSGVSGANGLTF. The DNA of the CDR3 is TGTGCCAGCAGTGGGGTCTCTGGGGCCAACGGCCTGACTTTC.

Only one count was recorded for this clone. V and J are TRBV27 and TRBJ2-3; no clear D. This CDR3 comprises 13 residues. Per germline, CDR1 MNHEY and CDR2 SMNVEV (reference sequence). Trimming removed 0 bases from V and 6 bases from J, with 7 bases in between. In nucleotides, the CDR3 is TGTGCCAGCAGTTTATCCCCCGCGGATACGCAGTATTTT. Translated: CASSLSPADTQYF.

The V gene is TRBV7-2, the J gene TRBJ2-1; 8 bases line up with TRBD2. CDR3 length: 14 amino acids. With 3 bases clipped from V and 7 bases from J, the junction kept 5 bases outside the gene matches. Germline V gene data show CDR1 as SGHTA and CDR2 as FQGNSA. CDR3 amino acids: CASSFSRGGNEQFF. CDR3 DNA: TGTGCCAGCAGCTTTAGCCGGGGGGGGAATGAGCAGTTCTTC.

This chain links TRBV13 with TRBJ1-5; no clear D. Deletions cut 6 bases from V and 10 bases from J, with 19 bases between. Germline V CDR1 and CDR2: PRHDT, FYEKMQ (reference sequence). This CDR3 has 14 residues. The CDR3 is CASSTAGSPDPQHF. CDR3 in DNA: TGTGCCAGCAGTACCGCGGGGTCACCCGACCCCCAGCATTTT.

The chain uses TRBV18 and TRBJ2-5; 8 positions agree with TRBD2. After removal of 2 bases from V and 1 base from J, the junction contained 0 bases not matched to a gene. The CDR3 spans 14 residues. The germline CDR1 and CDR2 sequences are KGHSH and LQKENI. CDR3 DNA sequence: TGTGCCAGCTCACCAGGGACTAGCCAAGAGACCCAGTACTTC. It is translated as CASSPGTSQETQYF.

There are a few counts of this clone. CDR3 amino acids: CAISESTLAGGTDTQYF. CDR3 coding DNA: TGTGCCATCAGTGAGTCTACACTAGCGGGAGGTACAGATACGCAGTATTTT. This chain connects TRBV10-3 to TRBJ2-3; 12 bases match TRBD2. The CDR3 extends over 17 amino acids. V was pared by 0 bases and J by 3 bases, with 4 bases of the junction left unmatched. The V gene's germline CDR1 is ENHRY and CDR2 SYGVKD.

The rearrangement joins TRBV7-2 to TRBJ2-3, with D possibly being TRBD2 (6 bases). Trimming cost V 0 bases and J 5 bases, with 6 bases left between them. CDR1 is SGHTA, CDR2 FQGNSA, per germline. CDR3 length: 13 residues. CDR3 residues: CASSLASGDTQYF. DNA of the CDR3: TGTGCCAGCAGCTTAGCTAGCGGAGATACGCAGTATTTT.